Below are 27 T cell receptor beta chains sequenced from a single sample in a study of neoadjuvant nivolumab and ipilimumab in lung cancer (dated by TCRdb to 2018 to 2021). In the paper's terms, the time point label means: at surgical resection after neoadjuvant nivolumab +/- ipilimumab. The method was the immunoSEQ multiplex PCR assay. TCRdb retrieved this table from immuneACCESS and kept in-frame rearrangements only. Not all clones are present; in checked studies, unresolved V genes account for under half, and no reason is known for the remainder. In all, the sample holds 18,000 or so clones, and 79% of those were seen once. The top ten clonotypes cover roughly 9.1% of the sample. The sample in question was tumor tissue, obtained after neoadjuvant nivolumab, alone or with ipilimumab, at or shortly before surgery. The receptors originated from an adult with non-small cell lung cancer.

This clone has just a few counts. The V and J genes are TRBV11-2 and TRBJ1-4; D remains ambiguous. Germline loops: CDR1 SGHAT, CDR2 FQNNGV. Trimming shortened V by 5 bases and J by 8 bases, and 12 bases separated the two germline ends. This CDR3 comprises 13 residues. The CDR3 loop is CASSLAGLEKLFF. The CDR3 nucleotides read TGTGCCAGCAGCCTCGCTGGGCTAGAAAAACTGTTTTTT.

The CDR3 DNA is TGTGCCAGCAGCTTGATCTACGAGCAGTACTTC. The encoded protein is CASSLIYEQYF. V and J are TRBV5-8 and TRBJ2-7; D ambiguous. Between the trimmed V and J ends, which lost 1 base and 3 bases, there was a span of 2 bases. The CDR3 contains 11 residues. The germline V gene encodes CDR1 SGHTS and CDR2 YDEGEE. Drawing the rest from reference TRBV5-8 and TRBJ2-7, the complete variable domain is EAGVTQSPTHLIKTRGQQATLRCSPISGHTSVYWYQQALGLGLQFLLWYDEGEERNRGNFPPRFSGRQFPNYSSELNVNALELEDSALYLCASSLIYEQYFGPGTRLTVT.

This chain joins TRBV6-5 and TRBJ1-1; 10 nucleotides agree with TRBD1. Per germline, CDR1 MNHEY and CDR2 SVGAGI. The J segment lost 8 bases and the V segment lost 2 bases, leaving 2 bases of the junction unmatched. This CDR3 has 13 residues. Here the CDR3 reads CASSYGTGAEAFF. The CDR3 DNA reads TGTGCCAGCAGTTACGGGACAGGGGCCGAAGCTTTCTTT.

The rearrangement uses TRBV7-2 and TRBJ1-2; D is unclear. V was clipped by 0 bases and J by 8 bases, with 13 bases between them. Germline V gene sequence: CDR1 SGHTA, CDR2 FQGNSA. The CDR3 has 14 residues. CDR3 protein: CASSLAIGHVGYTF. CDR3 coding DNA: TGTGCCAGCAGCTTAGCGATTGGGCACGTCGGCTACACCTTC.

This chain joins TRBV7-2 and TRBJ2-7; a possible D gene is TRBD1 (6 bases). CDR3 size: 17 residues. V shed 2 bases and J shed 1 base, with 18 bases lying between them. Germline values: CDR1 SGHTA, CDR2 FQGNSA. CDR3: CASSLRSRGRASYEQYF. The CDR3 coding sequence is TGTGCCAGCAGCTTACGCTCCAGGGGTAGGGCGTCCTACGAGCAGTACTTC.

The gene calls are TRBV6-5 and TRBJ2-7, with 8 bases identical to TRBD1. This CDR3 has 12 residues. Germline-derived CDR1 and CDR2 are MNHEY and SVGAGI. Unmatched junction bases numbered 4, after V lost 7 bases and J lost 5 bases. This CDR3 reads CASKGQGNEQYF. The DNA for the CDR3 is TGTGCCAGCAAAGGACAGGGAAACGAGCAGTACTTC.

The rearrangement links TRBV4-3 to TRBJ1-1, with 7 bases lining up with TRBD1. This CDR3 is 15 amino acids long. CDR1 LGHNA and CDR2 YSLEER come from the germline V gene. V dropped 0 bases and J dropped 5; count of bases not matched to a gene: 6. CDR3 loop: CASSQDPQGRTEAFF. The DNA of the CDR3 is TGCGCCAGCAGCCAAGATCCACAGGGGAGGACTGAAGCTTTCTTT.

V usage is TRBV18 and J usage is TRBJ2-3; 9 bases agree with TRBD1. The junction had 3 bases not matched to a gene; V was cut back by 3 bases and J by 2 bases. Germline CDR1 KGHSH, CDR2 LQKENI. The CDR3 length is 15 residues. CDR3 residues: CASSPGTGFTDTQYF. The CDR3 bases are TGTGCCAGCTCACCTGGGACAGGGTTCACAGATACGCAGTATTTT.

V gene TRBV29-1 combines with J gene TRBJ2-7; 8 positions agree with TRBD1. Trimming at V came to 8 bases and at J to 2 bases, leaving 5 bases not matched to a gene. In germline, CDR1 is SQVTM, CDR2 ANQGSEA. The CDR3 is made up of 12 amino acids. The CDR3 loop reads CSIRQGTYEQYF. The CDR3 region has the DNA TGCAGCATCAGACAGGGGACCTACGAGCAGTACTTC.

This clone appeared once. This chain links TRBV5-1 with TRBJ1-4; TRBD1 is a possible D gene (6 bases). This CDR3 spans 15 amino acids. The V and J ends lost 4 bases and 7 bases respectively, with 17 bases between them. Germline loops: CDR1 SGHRS, CDR2 YFSETQ. The chain's CDR3 is CASSPAGQTTEKLFF. CDR3 nucleotides: TGCGCCAGCAGCCCGGCCGGACAGACCACTGAAAAACTGTTTTTT.

The rearrangement joins TRBV6-5 to TRBJ2-2; D is unclear. This CDR3 contains 15 residues. Trimming cost V 6 bases and J 2 bases, with 13 bases left between them. The germline V gene encodes CDR1 MNHEY and CDR2 SVGAGI. The DNA of the CDR3 is TGTGCCAGCAGCCCTGTTACTCCAAACACCGGGGAGCTGTTTTTT. Encoded protein: CASSPVTPNTGELFF.

The V call is TRBV19, the J call TRBJ1-6; possible D gene TRBD1, 6 bases. The CDR3 sequence is 16 residues long. Trimming removed 7 bases at V and 6 bases at J, with 19 bases between. The germline CDR1 and CDR2 sequences are LNHDA and SQIVND (reference sequence). The CDR3 loop reads CASKGGRGTTNSPLHF. CDR3 sequence (DNA): TGTGCCAGTAAAGGGGGACGCGGGACTACTAATTCACCCCTCCACTTT.

This chain connects TRBV15 to TRBJ1-5; 9 nucleotides line up with TRBD1. Germline CDR1 reads LNHNV; CDR2 reads YYDKDF (reference sequence). The CDR3 length is 16 residues. V gave up 3 bases and J gave up 5 bases; unmatched junction bases: 8. The CDR3 here is CATSREAQGAYQPQHF. CDR3 in DNA: TGTGCCACCAGCAGGGAAGCACAGGGGGCGTATCAGCCCCAGCATTTT. The complete variable domain, with remaining parts taken from reference TRBV15 and TRBJ1-5, reads DAMVIQNPRYQVTQFGKPVTLSCSQTLNHNVMYWYQQKSSQAPKLLFHYYDKDFNNEADTPDNFQSRRPNTSFCFLDIRSPGLGDTAMYLCATSREAQGAYQPQHFGDGTRLSIL.

This chain uses TRBV30 with TRBJ2-1; TRBD2 might be the D (5 bases). CDR1 is GTSNPN, CDR2 SVGIG, per germline (reference sequence). This CDR3 contains 13 residues. Trimming pared 4 bases from V and 2 bases from J, leaving 9 bases between. The CDR3 loop is CAWTSYAYNEQFF. As DNA, the CDR3 is TGTGCCTGGACTAGCTATGCCTACAATGAGCAGTTCTTC. The full variable domain, in which reference TRBV30 and TRBJ2-1 provide the parts outside the CDR3, is SQTIHQWPATLVQPVGSPLSLECTVEGTSNPNLYWYRQAAGRGLQLLFYSVGIGQISSEVPQNLSASRPQDRQFILSSKKLLLSDSGFYLCAWTSYAYNEQFFGPGTRLTVL.

This chain links TRBV5-5 with TRBJ1-2, with a weak D call TRBD1 (5 bases). Trimming cost V 2 bases and J 0 bases, with 8 bases left between them. Germline CDR1 and CDR2: SGHKS and YYEKEE (reference sequence). This CDR3 has 14 residues. This CDR3 is CASSFRDANYGYTF. The CDR3 region has the DNA TGTGCCAGCAGCTTTCGGGACGCTAACTATGGCTACACCTTC. Supplemented by reference TRBV5-5 and TRBJ1-2, the full variable domain reads DAGVTQSPTHLIKTRGQQVTLRCSPISGHKSVSWYQQVLGQGPQFIFQYYEKEERGRGNFPDRFSARQFPNYSSELNVNALLLGDSALYLCASSFRDANYGYTFGSGTRLTVV.

Only a few counts were recorded for this clone. This chain connects TRBV5-6 to TRBJ1-1; D unresolved. Germline assignment: CDR1 SGHDT and CDR2 YYEEEE. CDR3 length: 12 amino acids. V was shortened by 1 base and J by 1 base, with 2 bases between the two germline ends. CDR3: CASSLSNTEAFF. In DNA form, the CDR3 reads TGTGCCAGCAGCTTGTCGAACACTGAAGCTTTCTTT.

This chain uses TRBV10-3 with TRBJ1-2; TRBD1 matches 8 bases. V trimming: 2 bases; J trimming: 6 bases; junction bases outside the gene matches: 5. The CDR3 is 14 residues long. Per the germline V gene, CDR1 is ENHRY and CDR2 is SYGVKD. The CDR3 region is CAISEATGANGYTF. The CDR3 region has the DNA TGTGCCATCAGTGAGGCGACAGGGGCGAATGGCTACACCTTC.

The chain recombines TRBV5-4 with TRBJ1-6; D is ambiguous. Germline V gene lookup returns CDR1 SGHNT and CDR2 YYREEE (reference sequence). The length of the CDR3 is 15 residues. V was clipped by 4 bases and J by 12 bases, with 20 bases between them. The CDR3 spells CASSQAGRSVKPLHF. CDR3 nucleotides: TGTGCCAGCAGCCAGGCGGGCAGGTCGGTGAAACCCCTCCACTTT. Using reference TRBV5-4 and TRBJ1-6 for the parts outside the CDR3, the full variable domain is ETGVTQSPTHLIKTRGQQVTLRCSSQSGHNTVSWYQQALGQGPQFIFQYYREEENGRGNFPPRFSGLQFPNYSSELNVNALELDDSALYLCASSQAGRSVKPLHFGNGTRLTVT.

The rearrangement links TRBV6-5 to TRBJ1-4; D is unresolved. CDR3 length: 14 amino acids. V dropped 2 bases and J dropped 2 bases, with 6 bases sitting between them. From germline, CDR1 is MNHEY and CDR2 SVGAGI. CDR3 sequence (DNA): TGTGCCAGCAGTTACGGTCGTACTAATGAAAAACTGTTTTTT. Amino acid sequence: CASSYGRTNEKLFF.

The rearrangement uses TRBV9 and TRBJ1-5, with a weak D call TRBD1 (6 bases). The CDR3 length is 13 residues. Germline-derived CDR1 and CDR2 are SGDLS and YYNGEE. Trimming pared 0 bases from V and 9 bases from J, leaving 10 bases between. The CDR3 here is CASSVAPGVPQHF. DNA of the CDR3: TGTGCCAGCAGCGTAGCCCCAGGGGTGCCCCAGCATTTT.

In this sample, this clone turned up a few times. This chain links TRBV7-9 with TRBJ1-4, with D possibly TRBD1 on 5 matching bases. The CDR3 spans 15 residues. Trimming took off 5 bases at V and 5 bases at J, with 15 bases between the two ends. Germline loops: CDR1 SEHNR, CDR2 FQNEAQ (reference sequence). CDR3 sequence: CASSKDWGNNEKLFF. The CDR3 bases are TGTGCCAGCAGCAAAGACTGGGGGAACAATGAAAAACTGTTTTTT.

The V gene is TRBV7-9, the J gene TRBJ2-5; 7 nucleotides line up with TRBD1. Germline loops: CDR1 SEHNR, CDR2 FQNEAQ (reference sequence). CDR3 length equals 16 residues. After removal of 5 bases from V and 1 base from J, the junction contained 10 bases not matched to a gene. In nucleotides, the CDR3 is TGTGCCAGCAGCAGATCGACGACAGGGCGCCAAGAGACCCAGTACTTC. This encodes CASSRSTTGRQETQYF.

V usage is TRBV7-2 and J usage is TRBJ2-7; 8 positions match TRBD1. This CDR3 is 15 amino acids long. CDR1 and CDR2 from the germline V gene are SGHTA and FQGNSA. V lost 5 bases to trimming and J lost 2 bases; unmatched junction nucleotides: 8. The CDR3 region is CASSRGPGGAYEQYF. The CDR3, as DNA: TGTGCCAGCAGCCGTGGTCCAGGGGGCGCCTACGAGCAGTACTTC.

The chain couples TRBV6-5 to TRBJ2-2; TRBD2 agrees at 10 bases. This CDR3 comprises 14 residues. V gave up 10 bases and J gave up 7 bases; unmatched junction bases: 9. CDR1 MNHEY and CDR2 SVGAGI come from the germline V gene. The CDR3 region has the DNA TGTGCCACCAAGCGGGGGGGTTCGTTCGGGGAGCTGTTTTTT. Amino acid sequence: CATKRGGSFGELFF.

The chain combines TRBV18 with TRBJ1-5; no reliable D call. Germline V gene sequence: CDR1 KGHSH, CDR2 LQKENI. CDR3 length equals 15 residues. V lost 3 bases to trimming and J lost 3 bases, with 12 bases between them. This CDR3 reads CASSPQALTNQPQHF. In nucleotides, the CDR3 is TGTGCCAGCTCACCGCAGGCCTTAACCAATCAGCCCCAGCATTTT.

This rearrangement joins TRBV6-5 to TRBJ2-7, with D possibly called TRBD1 or TRBD2 (5 bases each). V gave up 5 bases and J gave up 11 bases, with 19 bases separating them. CDR3 length: 13 residues. Germline assignment: CDR1 MNHEY and CDR2 SVGAGI. CDR3 in DNA: TGTGCCAGCAGTACCCGGGGACGGCCCGCTAAGTACTTC. This codes for CASSTRGRPAKYF.

This rearrangement joins TRBV5-1 to TRBJ2-2; D is undetermined. Germline lookup yields CDR1 SGHRS and CDR2 YFSETQ. V dropped 0 bases and J dropped 6 bases, with 6 bases sitting between them. This CDR3 has 13 amino acids. The CDR3 sequence is CASSLGHAGELFF. CDR3 sequence (DNA): TGCGCCAGCAGCTTGGGACACGCCGGGGAGCTGTTTTTT. Using reference TRBV5-1 and TRBJ2-2 for the parts outside the CDR3, the full variable domain is KAGVTQTPRYLIKTRGQQVTLSCSPISGHRSVSWYQQTPGQGLQFLFEYFSETQRNKGNFPGRFSGRQFSNSRSEMNVSTLELGDSALYLCASSLGHAGELFFGEGSRLTVL.